A single sample gave rise to the 27 T cell receptor beta chains below, sequenced in a study of blood T cell repertoires in COVID-19. The assay was immunoSEQ multiplex PCR, and TCRdb's table has in-frame clones only and misses some. The repertoire holds about 430,000 clones, 75% to 90% seen once, with 1.1% in the top ten. Material for sequencing was PBMCs or T cells enriched from blood (not recorded which). All receptors derive from a man aged 30 to 39 who had recovered from COVID-19.

This chain links TRBV9 with TRBJ2-2; 7 bases map to TRBD2. The germline gives CDR1 SGDLS, CDR2 YYNGEE. The CDR3 covers 15 residues. The trim removed 4 bases at V and 1 base at J, leaving 4 bases unmatched. CDR3 sequence reads: CASSPSGENTGELFF. CDR3 in DNA: TGTGCCAGCAGCCCTAGCGGAGAGAACACCGGGGAGCTGTTTTTT. Combining the CDR3 with reference TRBV9 and TRBJ2-2 gives the whole variable domain DSGVTQTPKHLITATGQRVTLRCSPRSGDLSVYWYQQSLDQGLQFLIQYYNGEERAKGNILERFSAQQFPDLHSELNLSSLELGDSALYFCASSPSGENTGELFFGEGSRLTVL.

The chain carries TRBV30 and TRBJ2-7; 9 positions match TRBD1. The V gene's germline CDR1 is GTSNPN and CDR2 SVGIG (reference sequence). V dropped 4 bases and J dropped 1; count of bases not matched to a gene: 8. This CDR3 spans 15 amino acids. CDR3 amino acids: CAWNLGQGNSYEQYF. The CDR3 DNA reads as TGTGCCTGGAATCTAGGACAGGGGAATTCCTACGAGCAGTACTTC. The whole variable domain, filled in from reference TRBV30 and TRBJ2-7, reads SQTIHQWPATLVQPVGSPLSLECTVEGTSNPNLYWYRQAAGRGLQLLFYSVGIGQISSEVPQNLSASRPQDRQFILSSKKLLLSDSGFYLCAWNLGQGNSYEQYFGPGTRLTVT.

The V call is TRBV5-1, the J call TRBJ2-1, with a tentative D call TRBD1 (6 bases). CDR1 and CDR2 (germline): SGHRS, YFSETQ. Trimming took 2 bases from V and 4 from J, leaving 10 bases between them. The length of the CDR3 is 14 residues. For the CDR3, the DNA is TGCGCCAGCAGCTTAAGCGGACAGTACAATGAGCAGTTCTTC. Its translation: CASSLSGQYNEQFF.

The V call is TRBV19, the J call TRBJ1-1; TRBD1 is a possible D gene (6 bases). Trimming removed 3 bases from V and 3 bases from J, with 14 bases in between. CDR3 length: 15 amino acids. Per the germline V gene, CDR1 is LNHDA and CDR2 is SQIVND (reference sequence). The CDR3 DNA sequence: TGTGCCAGTAGTATCCAACAGGGAGGGGACACTGAAGCTTTCTTT. Its translation: CASSIQQGGDTEAFF.

As concerns this clone: Distinct nucleotide sequences in the sample also encode this CDR3. This CDR3 is CASRTSGSYEQYF. The CDR3 nucleotides read TGTGCCAGCAGGACCAGCGGGTCCTACGAGCAGTACTTC. This chain links TRBV28 with TRBJ2-7; possibly TRBD2 for D (6 bases). Germline V gene data show CDR1 as MDHEN and CDR2 as SYDVKM. V dropped 6 bases and J dropped 1 base, with 10 bases sitting between them. This CDR3 comprises 13 residues.

The chain combines TRBV28 with TRBJ1-5; 7 bases align to TRBD1. This CDR3 has 14 amino acids. CDR1 is MDHEN, CDR2 SYDVKM, per germline. Trimming at V came to 8 bases and at J to 7 bases, leaving 11 bases not matched to a gene. For the CDR3, the DNA is TGTGCCAGCTCAACAGGGGAAATACGGCAGCCCCAGCATTTT. It specifies CASSTGEIRQPQHF.

CDR3 sequence reads: CASSLSLGTVSNYGYTF. In DNA form, the CDR3 reads TGTGCCAGCAGCTTAAGCTTGGGTACAGTATCTAACTATGGCTACACCTTC. The chain couples TRBV7-9 to TRBJ1-2, with unresolved D. CDR3 length: 17 amino acids. V dropped 2 bases and J dropped 0 bases, with 16 bases sitting between them. Germline V gene lookup returns CDR1 SEHNR and CDR2 FQNEAQ (reference sequence).

The chain carries TRBV4-1 and TRBJ2-7; perhaps TRBD1 as D (6 bases). The V end was cut by 3 bases, the J end by 0 bases, with 15 bases between. The CDR3 loop spans 16 amino acids. Germline CDR1 MGHRA, CDR2 YSYEKL. In DNA form, the CDR3 reads TGCGCCAGCAGCCAGGGGCTCTTGGACAGCTCCTACGAGCAGTACTTC. Translated, it gives CASSQGLLDSSYEQYF.

As concerns this clone: Sequence at one end of the junction differs from germline and may be a read error. The chain links TRBV4-1 to TRBJ1-6; 8 nucleotides align to TRBD1. The length of the CDR3 is 15 residues. Germline loops: CDR1 MGHRA, CDR2 YSYEKL. CDR3 sequence reads: CASSRTGTGLMGVDF. Written as DNA, the CDR3 is TGCGCCAGCAGCCGCACCGGGACAGGCCTAATGGGGGTGGACTTT.

The chain has TRBV2 and TRBJ2-5, with 7 bases aligning to TRBD2. After removal of 9 bases from V and 5 bases from J, the junction contained 12 bases not matched to a gene. Germline V gives CDR1 SNHLY, CDR2 FYNNEI. There are 14 residues in the CDR3. This chain's CDR3 is CASPREGSRETQYF. The CDR3 DNA reads as TGTGCCAGTCCGAGGGAGGGTAGCCGGGAGACCCAGTACTTC.

The CDR3 DNA is TGTGCCAGCAGCTTGGCTAGTCCTATTACGAACACTGAAGCTTTCTTT. Its protein product is CASSLASPITNTEAFF. The gene calls are TRBV5-5 and TRBJ1-1; D is unresolved. The CDR3 sequence is 16 residues long. CDR1 is SGHKS and CDR2 is YYEKEE in the germline V gene (reference sequence). Trimming left V 0 bases short and J 1 base short, with 13 bases between.

V gene TRBV9 combines with J gene TRBJ1-3; weak D call: TRBD1 (5 bases). Germline V lookup: CDR1 SGDLS, CDR2 YYNGEE. This CDR3 is built from 15 residues. With 0 bases removed from V and 1 base from J, the gap between germline ends came to 8 bases. The CDR3 DNA follows: TGTGCCAGCAGCGTAGACGGGGGATCTGGAAACACCATATATTTT. It translates to CASSVDGGSGNTIYF.

The CDR3 DNA reads as TGTGCCACCAGAGACACTCATAGCACAGATACGCAGTATTTT. It translates to CATRDTHSTDTQYF. The chain employs TRBV24-1 and TRBJ2-3; D gene uncertain. CDR1 is KGHDR, CDR2 SFDVKD, per germline. Trimming took off 7 bases at V and 0 bases at J, with 10 bases between the two ends. The CDR3 spans 14 residues.

This clone appeared a single time. The chain couples TRBV7-9 to TRBJ1-1, with D unresolved. Trimming pared 5 bases from V and 1 base from J, leaving 26 bases between. The CDR3 loop spans 19 amino acids. Germline-derived CDR1 and CDR2 are SEHNR and FQNEAQ (reference sequence). CDR3 amino acids: CASSHYPVPEQIKNTEAFF. The CDR3 DNA is TGTGCCAGCAGCCACTACCCCGTTCCGGAACAAATAAAGAACACTGAAGCTTTCTTT.

This clone came up once. This sequence joins TRBV28 and TRBJ2-2; the D gene is possibly TRBD1 (6 bases). Germline loops: CDR1 MDHEN, CDR2 SYDVKM. CDR3 length: 15 residues. V shed 2 bases and J shed 4 bases, with 11 bases lying between them. CDR3 sequence (DNA): TGTGCCAGCAGTTTACAGGGGCGCACCACCGGGGAGCTGTTTTTT. It is translated as CASSLQGRTTGELFF.

This clone came up a few times. The chain is built from TRBV4-1 and TRBJ1-5; tentative D call: TRBD1 (6 bases). With 3 bases removed from V and 4 bases from J, the gap between germline ends came to 7 bases. This CDR3 region has 13 residues. The germline V gene has CDR1 MGHRA and CDR2 YSYEKL. CDR3 sequence reads: CASSQGANQPQHF. CDR3 bases: TGCGCCAGCAGCCAGGGGGCAAATCAGCCCCAGCATTTT.

This chain joins TRBV20-1 and TRBJ2-5, with D perhaps TRBD1 (5 bases). Germline V gene data show CDR1 as DFQATT and CDR2 as SNEGSKA (reference sequence). Trimming pared 3 bases from V and 1 base from J, leaving 12 bases between. The CDR3 covers 14 residues. The CDR3 DNA reads TGCAGTGCTAGTATGCGGACATCCCAAGAGACCCAGTACTTC. This codes for CSASMRTSQETQYF.

This chain joins TRBV3-1 (or the pseudogene TRBV3-2) and TRBJ1-5, with D possibly TRBD1 on 5 matching bases. The CDR3 has 14 amino acids. Germline V gene data show CDR1 as LGHDT and CDR2 as YNNKEL (reference sequence). Trimming pared 6 bases from V and 4 bases from J, leaving 13 bases between. CDR3: CASSHTGLNQPQHF. The DNA of the CDR3 is TGTGCCAGCAGTCACACAGGCCTAAATCAGCCCCAGCATTTT.

The V gene is TRBV28, the J gene TRBJ2-3; maybe TRBD1 (6 bases). The CDR3 sequence is 18 residues long. Germline V gives CDR1 MDHEN, CDR2 SYDVKM. Trimming pared 1 base from V and 5 bases from J, leaving 22 bases between. The DNA of the CDR3 is TGTGCCAGCAGTTTATCTTTTGCGTTAGGGGGAGAGGTAGATACGCAGTATTTT. Encoded protein: CASSLSFALGGEVDTQYF.

The chain is built from TRBV7-8 and TRBJ2-7, with a weak D call TRBD2 (5 bases). V was clipped by 6 bases and J by 0 bases, with 12 bases between them. CDR1 and CDR2 from the germline V gene are SGHVS and FQNEAQ. The CDR3 is 14 amino acids. The CDR3 sequence is CASSRAEISYEQYF. In DNA form, the CDR3 reads TGTGCCAGCAGTAGAGCGGAGATCTCCTACGAGCAGTACTTC.

The rearrangement uses TRBV6-5 and TRBJ1-1; weak D call: TRBD1 (5 bases). The germline gives CDR1 MNHEY, CDR2 SVGAGI. Trimming took off 6 bases at V and 0 bases at J, with 14 bases between the two ends. There are 15 residues in the CDR3. CDR3: CASRPTDLMNTEAFF. The CDR3 DNA is TGTGCCAGCAGGCCGACAGACCTCATGAACACTGAAGCTTTCTTT.

The V gene is TRBV7-9, the J gene TRBJ2-7, with 11 positions matching TRBD2. V gave up 8 bases and J gave up 2 bases; unmatched junction bases: 17. This CDR3 is 18 amino acids long. Germline CDR1 is SEHNR and CDR2 is FQNEAQ (reference sequence). The CDR3 loop reads CASAKGVLAGVGAYEQYF. The CDR3 DNA is TGTGCCAGCGCGAAGGGGGTACTAGCGGGAGTAGGCGCCTACGAGCAGTACTTC.

In its sample, this clone was seen once. The CDR3 reads CASSLDLASSYEQYF. The CDR3 DNA reads TGTGCCAGCAGTTTAGATTTGGCTAGCAGTTACGAGCAGTACTTC. The chain couples TRBV28 to TRBJ2-7; D is possibly TRBD2 (5 bases). The CDR3 runs 15 residues. Germline assignment: CDR1 MDHEN and CDR2 SYDVKM. The V and J ends lost 2 bases and 4 bases respectively, with 15 bases between them.

The gene calls are TRBV30 and TRBJ1-1; maybe TRBD1 (6 bases). V lost 2 bases to trimming and J lost 10 bases, with 26 bases between them. The germline V gene has CDR1 GTSNPN and CDR2 SVGIG (reference sequence). The CDR3 length is 16 residues. CDR3 amino acids: CAWSREEARGLAGAFF. The CDR3 DNA reads as TGTGCCTGGAGTAGAGAAGAGGCCAGGGGCCTGGCGGGAGCTTTCTTT.

The chain employs TRBV27 and TRBJ2-7; D is uncertain. CDR1 is MNHEY and CDR2 is SMNVEV in the germline V gene (reference sequence). The CDR3 has 13 residues. V was pared by 2 bases and J by 6 bases, with 11 bases between. The CDR3 nucleotides read TGTGCCAGCAGTTTAAGCGTTGATGTCGAGCAGTACTTC. It encodes CASSLSVDVEQYF.

The rearrangement uses TRBV19 and TRBJ2-6, with 9 bases fitting TRBD2. The germline gives CDR1 LNHDA, CDR2 SQIVND (reference sequence). The CDR3 runs 18 residues. V lost 1 base and J lost 0; bases outside the gene matches: 4. Here the CDR3 reads CASSIGLAEISGANVLTF. CDR3 sequence (DNA): TGTGCCAGTAGTATAGGACTAGCGGAAATCTCTGGGGCCAACGTCCTGACTTTC.

The chain is built from TRBV9 and TRBJ1-5; D ambiguous. Germline values: CDR1 SGDLS, CDR2 YYNGEE. V lost 0 bases to trimming and J lost 0 bases, with 7 bases between them. This CDR3 has 15 amino acids. The chain's CDR3 is CASSVAGYSNQPQHF. The CDR3 DNA reads TGTGCCAGCAGCGTAGCGGGATATAGCAATCAGCCCCAGCATTTT.